This note documents a single T cell receptor beta chain sequence. What it binds is not known. This sample is drawn from a study of T-cell reconstitution after alpha-beta-depleted transplantation in children. Study-wide findings and caveats: Surviving recipient T cells and thymic progenitors underlay high day-60 TCRbeta diversity in some patients. By one year post-transplant, T-cell counts and diversity largely arose from T cells that were newly produced. Reportedly, only several hundred clones from non-depleted graft cells drove alpha-beta T-cell counts at about two months.

During its preparation, the TCRbeta library received unique molecular identifiers. One entry per CDR3 protein, called by TCRdb with MiXCR from the PCR reads. The sample carries some 830,000 distinct CDR3 sequences, roughly 15% recorded once. Sequenced here: PBMCs, mostly from graft donor cells, sampled 360 days after TCRalphabeta/CD19-depleted stem cell transplant. The sequence derives from a male patient younger than 18 who had a stem cell transplant for acute lymphoblastic leukemia, so the T cells may come from the graft donor.

CDR3: CASGFGPVSGSYNEQFF. CDR3 bases: TGTGCTAGTGGTTTCGGCCCGGTTAGCGGGAGTTACAATGAGCAGTTCTTC. The V call is TRBV12-5, the J call TRBJ2-1, with 9 bases aligning to TRBD2. Germline V lookup: CDR1 LGHNT, CDR2 FRNRAP. V dropped 3 bases and J dropped 4; count of bases not matched to a gene: 10. The length of the CDR3 is 17 residues. Using reference TRBV12-5 and TRBJ2-1 for the parts outside the CDR3, the full variable domain is DARVTQTPRHKVTEMGQEVTMRCQPILGHNTVFWYRQTMMQGLELLAYFRNRAPLDDSGMPKDRFSAEMPDATLATLKIQPSEPRDSAVYFCASGFGPVSGSYNEQFFGPGTRLTVL.